Detailed here is one T cell receptor beta chain. Profiled with immunoSEQ multiplex PCR; TCRdb holds only in-frame clones, not every one. The repertoire consists of about 89,000 clones, with roughly 90% occurring once and the leading ten covering about 0.3%. The data are from a study of OX40 agonist ivuxolimab in advanced cancers. V was clipped by 6 bases and J by 4 bases; unmatched bases: 6. Germline V lookup: CDR1 MNHEY, CDR2 SMNVEV (reference sequence). CDR3 length equals 14 residues. V is TRBV27 and J is TRBJ2-7, with TRBD1 identical over 10 bases. The sample in question was CD4+ or CD8+ T cells sorted from blood, obtained in a trial of the OX40 agonist ivuxolimab. This sequence was found in an adult with an advanced solid tumor such as melanoma, head and neck, liver or kidney cancer. The CDR3 sequence: CASRAGTGDYEQYF. For the CDR3, the DNA is TGTGCCAGCAGAGCCGGGACAGGGGATTACGAGCAGTACTTC.